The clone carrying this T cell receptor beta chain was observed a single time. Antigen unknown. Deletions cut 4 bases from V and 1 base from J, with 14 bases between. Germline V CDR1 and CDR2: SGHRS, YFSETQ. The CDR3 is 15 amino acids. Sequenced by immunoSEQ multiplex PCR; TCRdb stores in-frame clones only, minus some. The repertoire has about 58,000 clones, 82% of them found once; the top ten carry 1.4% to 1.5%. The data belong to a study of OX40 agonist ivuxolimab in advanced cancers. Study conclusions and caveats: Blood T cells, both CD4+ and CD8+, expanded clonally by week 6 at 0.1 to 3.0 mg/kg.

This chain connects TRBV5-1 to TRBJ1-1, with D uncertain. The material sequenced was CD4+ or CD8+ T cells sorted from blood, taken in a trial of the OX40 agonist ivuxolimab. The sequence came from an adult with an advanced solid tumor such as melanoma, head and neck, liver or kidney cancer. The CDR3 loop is CASSRQSPENTEAFF. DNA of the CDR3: TGCGCCAGCAGCAGGCAGAGCCCGGAGAACACTGAAGCTTTCTTT.